This T cell receptor beta chain was recorded in a study of somatic mutations in cytotoxic T cells in rheumatoid arthritis. The CDR3 is 16 residues long. CDR1 is MDHEN and CDR2 is SYDVKM in the germline V gene. Trimming removed 2 bases from V and 5 bases from J, with 18 bases in between. Isolating CD4+ and CD8+ cells involved positive magnetic bead selection on an AutoMACS. Their purity was then checked by flow cytometry. Study-wide findings and caveats: The authors did not know the antigen targets of the expanded CD8+ clones. A finding that went unadjusted for multiple comparisons was the slight underrepresentation of TRBV07 in rheumatoid arthritis patients.

The method was immunoSEQ multiplex PCR; TCRdb's version includes in-frame clones alone and lacks a portion of them. The sample has 15,000 to 20,000 clones; about 80% are singletons. Worth noting for this clone: Its antigen is as yet unknown.

The specimen was CD8+ T cells sorted from blood. The TCR originated in an adult with rheumatoid arthritis. J is TRBJ2-5 and V is TRBV28, with D tentatively TRBD1 (7 bases). CDR3 amino acids: CASSLMAGGSVETQYF. CDR3 DNA sequence: TGTGCCAGCAGTTTAATGGCAGGGGGGTCCGTGGAGACCCAGTACTTC.